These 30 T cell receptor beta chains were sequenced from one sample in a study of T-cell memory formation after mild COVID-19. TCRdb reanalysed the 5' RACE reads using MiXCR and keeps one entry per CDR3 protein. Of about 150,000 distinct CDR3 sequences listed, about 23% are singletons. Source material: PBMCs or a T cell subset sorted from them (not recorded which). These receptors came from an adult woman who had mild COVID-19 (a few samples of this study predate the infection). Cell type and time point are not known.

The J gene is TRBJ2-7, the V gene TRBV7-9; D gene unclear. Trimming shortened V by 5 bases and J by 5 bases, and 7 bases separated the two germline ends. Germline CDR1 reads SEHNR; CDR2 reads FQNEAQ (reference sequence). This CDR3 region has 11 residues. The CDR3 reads CASSPGDEQYF. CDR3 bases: TGTGCCAGCAGCCCGGGTGACGAGCAGTACTTC.

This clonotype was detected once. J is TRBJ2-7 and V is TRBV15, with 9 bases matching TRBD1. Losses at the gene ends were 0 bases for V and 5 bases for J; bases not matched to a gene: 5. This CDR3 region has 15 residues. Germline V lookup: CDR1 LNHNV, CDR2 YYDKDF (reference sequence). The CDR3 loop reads CATSRERQGVDEQYF. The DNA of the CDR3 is TGTGCCACCAGCAGAGAGAGACAGGGGGTCGACGAGCAGTACTTC.

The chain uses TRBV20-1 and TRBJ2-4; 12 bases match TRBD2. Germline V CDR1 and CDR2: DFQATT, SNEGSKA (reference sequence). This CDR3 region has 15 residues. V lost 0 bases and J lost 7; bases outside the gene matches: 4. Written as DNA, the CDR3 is TGCAGTGCTAGAGATCTAGCGGGGGGGCCGAACATTCAGTACTTC. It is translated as CSARDLAGGPNIQYF.

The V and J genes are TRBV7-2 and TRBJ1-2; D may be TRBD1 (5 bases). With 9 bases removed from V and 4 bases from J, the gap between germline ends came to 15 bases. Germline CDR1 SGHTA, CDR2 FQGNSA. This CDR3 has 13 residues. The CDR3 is CARGEGPGYGYTF. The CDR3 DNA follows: TGTGCCAGAGGGGAGGGTCCTGGCTATGGCTACACCTTC. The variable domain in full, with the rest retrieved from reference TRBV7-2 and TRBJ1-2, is GAGVSQSPSNKVTEKGKDVELRCDPISGHTALYWYRQSLGQGLEFLIYFQGNSAPDKSGLPSDRFSAERTGGSVSTLTIQRTQQEDSAVYLCARGEGPGYGYTFGSGTRLTVV.

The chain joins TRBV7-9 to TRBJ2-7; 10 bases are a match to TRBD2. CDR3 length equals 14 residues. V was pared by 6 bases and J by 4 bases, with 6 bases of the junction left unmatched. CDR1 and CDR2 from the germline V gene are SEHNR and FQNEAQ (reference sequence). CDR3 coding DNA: TGTGCCAGCAGGTCCGGGACTAGCGAGTACGAGCAGTACTTC. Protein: CASRSGTSEYEQYF.

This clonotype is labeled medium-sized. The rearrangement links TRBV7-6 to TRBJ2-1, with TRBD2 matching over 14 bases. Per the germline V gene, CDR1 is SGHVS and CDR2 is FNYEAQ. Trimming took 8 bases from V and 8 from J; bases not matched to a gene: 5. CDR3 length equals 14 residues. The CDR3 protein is CASQGTSGGDEQFF. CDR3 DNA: TGTGCCAGCCAAGGGACTAGCGGGGGCGATGAGCAGTTCTTC. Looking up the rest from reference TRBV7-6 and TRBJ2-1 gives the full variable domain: GAGVSQSPRYKVTKRGQDVALRCDPISGHVSLYWYRQALGQGPEFLTYFNYEAQQDKSGLPNDRFSAERPEGSISTLTIQRTEQRDSAMYRCASQGTSGGDEQFFGPGTRLTVL.

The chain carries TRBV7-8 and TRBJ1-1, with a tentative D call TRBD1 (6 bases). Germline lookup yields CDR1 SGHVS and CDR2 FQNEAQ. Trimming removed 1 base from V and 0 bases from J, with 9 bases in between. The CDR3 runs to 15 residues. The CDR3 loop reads CASSLGGAMNTEAFF. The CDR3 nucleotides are TGTGCCAGCAGCTTAGGGGGGGCCATGAACACTGAAGCTTTCTTT. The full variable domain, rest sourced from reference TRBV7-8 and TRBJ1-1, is GAGVSQSPRYKVAKRGQDVALRCDPISGHVSLFWYQQALGQGPEFLTYFQNEAQLDKSGLPSDRFFAERPEGSVSTLKIQRTQQEDSAVYLCASSLGGAMNTEAFFGQGTRLTVV.

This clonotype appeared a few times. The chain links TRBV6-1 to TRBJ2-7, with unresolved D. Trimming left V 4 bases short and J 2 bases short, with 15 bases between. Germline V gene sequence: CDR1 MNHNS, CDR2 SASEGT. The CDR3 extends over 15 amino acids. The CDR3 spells CASSVTDGETYEQYF. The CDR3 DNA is TGTGCCAGCAGTGTGACGGACGGAGAGACCTACGAGCAGTACTTC.

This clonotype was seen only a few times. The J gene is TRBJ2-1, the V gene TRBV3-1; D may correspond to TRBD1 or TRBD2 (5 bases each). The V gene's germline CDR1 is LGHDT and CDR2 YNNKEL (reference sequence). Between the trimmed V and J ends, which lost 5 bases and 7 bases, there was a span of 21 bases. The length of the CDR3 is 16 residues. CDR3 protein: CASSDPGTSSRNEQFF. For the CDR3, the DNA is TGTGCCAGCAGCGACCCCGGGACCAGTTCGCGGAATGAGCAGTTCTTC.

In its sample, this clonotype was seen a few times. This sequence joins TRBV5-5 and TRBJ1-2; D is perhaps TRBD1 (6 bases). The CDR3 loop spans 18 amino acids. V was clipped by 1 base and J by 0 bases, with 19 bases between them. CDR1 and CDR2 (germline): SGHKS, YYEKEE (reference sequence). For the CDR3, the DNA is TGTGCCAGCAGCTTGCCACCGAGCGGGGGGCTGGCTAACTATGGCTACACCTTC. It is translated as CASSLPPSGGLANYGYTF.

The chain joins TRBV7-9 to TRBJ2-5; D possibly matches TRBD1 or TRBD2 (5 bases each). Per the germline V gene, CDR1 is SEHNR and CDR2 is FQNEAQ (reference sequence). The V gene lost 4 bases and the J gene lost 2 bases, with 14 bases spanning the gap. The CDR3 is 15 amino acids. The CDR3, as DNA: TGTGCCAGCAGCTCCCTTACGGGGCAGCAAGAGACCCAGTACTTC. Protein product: CASSSLTGQQETQYF.

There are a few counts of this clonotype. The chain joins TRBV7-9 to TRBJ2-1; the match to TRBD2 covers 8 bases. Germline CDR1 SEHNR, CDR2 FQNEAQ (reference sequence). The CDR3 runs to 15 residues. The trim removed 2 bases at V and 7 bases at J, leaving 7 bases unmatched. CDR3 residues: CASSLSSGMSNEQFF. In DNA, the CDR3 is TGTGCCAGCAGCTTAAGTAGCGGGATGTCTAATGAGCAGTTCTTC.

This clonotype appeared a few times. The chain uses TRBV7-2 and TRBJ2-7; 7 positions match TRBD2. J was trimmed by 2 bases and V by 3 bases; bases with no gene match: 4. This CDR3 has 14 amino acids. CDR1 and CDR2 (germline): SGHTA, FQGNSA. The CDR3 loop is CASSFPGGTYEQYF. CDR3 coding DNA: TGTGCCAGCAGCTTTCCGGGAGGTACCTACGAGCAGTACTTC.

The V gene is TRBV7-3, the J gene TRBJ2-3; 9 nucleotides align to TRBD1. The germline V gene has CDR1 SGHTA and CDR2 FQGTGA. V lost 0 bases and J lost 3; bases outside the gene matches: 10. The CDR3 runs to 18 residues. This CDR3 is CASSLTVGTGRQTDTQYF. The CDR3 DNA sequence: TGTGCCAGCAGCTTAACGGTTGGGACAGGGAGGCAGACAGATACGCAGTATTTT.

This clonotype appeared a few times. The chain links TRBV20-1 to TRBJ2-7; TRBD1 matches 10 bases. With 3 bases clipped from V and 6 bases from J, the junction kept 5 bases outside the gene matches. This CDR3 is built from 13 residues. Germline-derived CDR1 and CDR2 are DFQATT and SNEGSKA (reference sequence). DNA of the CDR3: TGCAGTGCTAGGGACAGGGGGACGATCGAGCAGTACTTC. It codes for CSARDRGTIEQYF.

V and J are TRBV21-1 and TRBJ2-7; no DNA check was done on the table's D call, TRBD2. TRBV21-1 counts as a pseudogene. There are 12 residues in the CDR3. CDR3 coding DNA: TGTGCCAGCTCCGGGACTAGTAGCGAGCAGTACTTC. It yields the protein CASSGTSSEQYF.

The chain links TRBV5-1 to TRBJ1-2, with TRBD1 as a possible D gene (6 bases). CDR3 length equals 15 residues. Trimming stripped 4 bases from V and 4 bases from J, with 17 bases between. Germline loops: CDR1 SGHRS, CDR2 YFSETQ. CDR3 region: CASSLTGSSSYGYTF. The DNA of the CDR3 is TGCGCCAGCAGCCTTACAGGGTCCTCCTCCTATGGCTACACCTTC.

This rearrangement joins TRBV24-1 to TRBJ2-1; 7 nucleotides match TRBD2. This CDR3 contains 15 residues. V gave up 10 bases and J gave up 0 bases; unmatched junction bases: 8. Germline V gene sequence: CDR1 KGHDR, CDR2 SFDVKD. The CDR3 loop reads CATGGGGPSYNEQFF. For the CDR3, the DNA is TGTGCCACGGGTGGGGGGGGACCCTCCTACAATGAGCAGTTCTTC.

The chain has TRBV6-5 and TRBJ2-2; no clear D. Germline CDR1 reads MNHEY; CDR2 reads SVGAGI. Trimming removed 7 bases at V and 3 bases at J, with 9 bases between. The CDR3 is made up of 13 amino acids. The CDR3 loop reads CASTNMDTGELFF. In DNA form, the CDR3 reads TGTGCCAGCACCAACATGGACACCGGGGAGCTGTTTTTT.

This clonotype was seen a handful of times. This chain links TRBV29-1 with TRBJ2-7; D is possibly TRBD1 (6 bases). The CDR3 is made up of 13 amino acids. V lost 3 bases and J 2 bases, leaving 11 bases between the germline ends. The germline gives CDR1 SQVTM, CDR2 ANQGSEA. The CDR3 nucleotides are TGCAGCGTTGATGATGCAGGGGCCTACGAGCAGTACTTC. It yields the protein CSVDDAGAYEQYF.

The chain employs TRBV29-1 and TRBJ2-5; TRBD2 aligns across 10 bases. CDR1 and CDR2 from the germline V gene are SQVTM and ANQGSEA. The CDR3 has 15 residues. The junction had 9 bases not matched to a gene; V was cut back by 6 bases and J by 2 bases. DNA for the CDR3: TGCAGCGTGGCCGGGACTAGCGCACTTCAAGAGACCCAGTACTTC. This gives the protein CSVAGTSALQETQYF.

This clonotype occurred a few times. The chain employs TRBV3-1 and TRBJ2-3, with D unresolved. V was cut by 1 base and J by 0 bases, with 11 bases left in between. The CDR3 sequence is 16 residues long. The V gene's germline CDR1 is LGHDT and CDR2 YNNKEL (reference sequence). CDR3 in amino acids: CASSQGGTTSTDTQYF. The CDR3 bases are TGTGCCAGCAGCCAAGGGGGAACCACTAGCACAGATACGCAGTATTTT.

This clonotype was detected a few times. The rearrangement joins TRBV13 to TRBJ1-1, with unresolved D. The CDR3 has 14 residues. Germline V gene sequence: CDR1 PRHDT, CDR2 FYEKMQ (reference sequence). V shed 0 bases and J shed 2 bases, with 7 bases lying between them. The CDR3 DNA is TGTGCCAGCAGCTTAGGATGGCGTAACACTGAAGCTTTCTTT. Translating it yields CASSLGWRNTEAFF.

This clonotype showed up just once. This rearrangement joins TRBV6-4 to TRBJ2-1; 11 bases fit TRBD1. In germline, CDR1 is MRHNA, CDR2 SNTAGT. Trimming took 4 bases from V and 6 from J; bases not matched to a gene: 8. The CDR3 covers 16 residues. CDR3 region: CASSVVGDRGFNEQFF. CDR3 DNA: TGTGCCAGCAGTGTCGTTGGGGACAGGGGGTTCAATGAGCAGTTCTTC.

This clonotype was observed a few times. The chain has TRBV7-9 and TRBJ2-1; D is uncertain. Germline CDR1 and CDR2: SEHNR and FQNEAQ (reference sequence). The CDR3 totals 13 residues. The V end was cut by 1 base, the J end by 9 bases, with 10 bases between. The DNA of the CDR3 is TGTGCCAGCAGCTTAGGATATCCGGTTGAGCAGTTCTTC. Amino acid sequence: CASSLGYPVEQFF.

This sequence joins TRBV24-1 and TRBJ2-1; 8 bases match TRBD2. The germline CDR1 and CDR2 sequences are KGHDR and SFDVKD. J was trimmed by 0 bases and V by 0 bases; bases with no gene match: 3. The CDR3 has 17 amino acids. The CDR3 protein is CATSDLRGTSSYNEQFF. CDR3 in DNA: TGTGCCACCAGTGATTTGCGAGGGACTAGCTCCTACAATGAGCAGTTCTTC.

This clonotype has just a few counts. DNA of the CDR3: TGTGCCAGCAGTCCCTTTAGATGGGGGGTCGGGAATGAGCAGTTCTTC. Encoded protein: CASSPFRWGVGNEQFF. V usage is TRBV27 and J usage is TRBJ2-1; a possible D gene is TRBD2 (6 bases). Trimming cost V 5 bases and J 7 bases, with 21 bases left between them. The CDR3 contains 16 residues. Germline CDR1 MNHEY, CDR2 SMNVEV (reference sequence).

The CDR3 sequence: CASLPGTSEILQFF. Here the CDR3 DNA reads TGTGCCAGCCTGCCCGGGACTAGCGAAATTTTGCAGTTCTTC. The V and J genes are TRBV7-8 and TRBJ2-1; TRBD2 matches 10 bases. J was trimmed by 12 bases and V by 8 bases; bases with no gene match: 13. In germline, CDR1 is SGHVS, CDR2 FQNEAQ. This CDR3 has 14 residues. Together with reference TRBV7-8 and TRBJ2-1, the CDR3 gives the full variable domain: GAGVSQSPRYKVAKRGQDVALRCDPISGHVSLFWYQQALGQGPEFLTYFQNEAQLDKSGLPSDRFFAERPEGSVSTLKIQRTQQEDSAVYLCASLPGTSEILQFFGPGTRLTVL.

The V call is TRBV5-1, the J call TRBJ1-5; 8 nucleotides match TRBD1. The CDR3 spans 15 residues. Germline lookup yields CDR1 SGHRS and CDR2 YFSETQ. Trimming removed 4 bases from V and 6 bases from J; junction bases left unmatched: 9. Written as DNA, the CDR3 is TGCGCCAGCAGCGATGGGCAGGGGACAGGTCAGCCCCAGCATTTT. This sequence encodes CASSDGQGTGQPQHF.

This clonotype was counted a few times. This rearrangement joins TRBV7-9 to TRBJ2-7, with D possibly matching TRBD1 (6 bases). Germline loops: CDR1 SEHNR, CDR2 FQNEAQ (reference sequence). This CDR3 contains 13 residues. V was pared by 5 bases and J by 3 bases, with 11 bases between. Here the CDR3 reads CASSRRDNYEQYF. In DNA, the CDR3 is TGTGCCAGCAGCCGCAGGGACAACTACGAGCAGTACTTC.